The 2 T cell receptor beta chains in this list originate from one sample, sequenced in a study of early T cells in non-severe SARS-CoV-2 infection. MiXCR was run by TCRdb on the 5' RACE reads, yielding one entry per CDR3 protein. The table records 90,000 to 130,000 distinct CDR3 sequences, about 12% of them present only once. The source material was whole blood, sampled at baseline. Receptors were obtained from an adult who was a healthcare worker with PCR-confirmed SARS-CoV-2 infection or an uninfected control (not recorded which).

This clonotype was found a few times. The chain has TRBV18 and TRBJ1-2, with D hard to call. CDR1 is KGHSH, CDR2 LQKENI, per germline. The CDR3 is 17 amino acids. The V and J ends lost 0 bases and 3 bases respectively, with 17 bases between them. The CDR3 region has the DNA TGTGCCAGCTCACCACCGTTGGAACATCACAGTTACTATGGCTACACCTTC. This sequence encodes CASSPPLEHHSYYGYTF.

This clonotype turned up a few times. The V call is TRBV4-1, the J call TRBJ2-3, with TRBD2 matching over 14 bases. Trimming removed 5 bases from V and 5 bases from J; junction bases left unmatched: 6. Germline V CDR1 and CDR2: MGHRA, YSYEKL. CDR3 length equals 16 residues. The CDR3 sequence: CASSYGTSGRRDTQYF. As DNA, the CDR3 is TGCGCCAGCAGCTACGGGACTAGCGGGAGAAGAGATACGCAGTATTTT.